This T cell receptor (beta chain) comes out of a study of glioma-infiltrating T cells after dendritic cell vaccination. Specified time point: after dendritic cell vaccination, including at tumor progression/relapse. V gave up 4 bases and J gave up 0 bases, with 11 bases separating them. This CDR3 is built from 14 residues. Per germline, CDR1 SQVTM and CDR2 ANQGSEA. Data came from immunoSEQ multiplex PCR; TCRdb stores just in-frame clones and leaves some out. This table has some 91,000 clones, about 81% appearing once. This receptor was identified in a human donor with glioblastoma. V is TRBV29-1 and J is TRBJ2-3; possible D gene TRBD2, 5 bases. Sequencing used blood, obtained after dendritic cell vaccination. The CDR3 coding sequence is TGCAGCGTTGTCGGGGTCGGAAGCACAGATACGCAGTATTTT. It encodes CSVVGVGSTDTQYF.